Below are 13 T cell receptor beta chains sequenced from a single sample in a study of cytomegalovirus exposure and HLA in healthy donors. The PCR made use of 60 Vbeta and 13 Jbeta primers. Clones were sequenced by immunoSEQ multiplex PCR, and TCRdb holds only the in-frame ones, with some missing. The table lists around 150,000 clones, around 10% of them singletons. Sequencing was carried out using PBMCs. The receptors were gathered from a woman aged 35 to 49 in good health and CMV-seropositive.

This chain joins TRBV7-2 and TRBJ2-1; perhaps TRBD2 as D (7 bases). V dropped 11 bases and J dropped 4 bases, with 21 bases sitting between them. CDR1 and CDR2 from the germline V gene are SGHTA and FQGNSA. This CDR3 region has 15 residues. The CDR3 DNA sequence: TGTGCCTCCGCTCAAAGGGGGGGGCGATACAATGAGCAGTTCTTC. Its translation is CASAQRGGRYNEQFF.

V usage is TRBV5-1 and J usage is TRBJ2-5, with 8 bases that match TRBD1. The CDR3 is 13 residues long. J lost 4 bases, V lost 5 bases, and 4 bases had no gene match. The germline gives CDR1 SGHRS, CDR2 YFSETQ. The CDR3 sequence: CASRNGQGETQYF. As DNA, the CDR3 is TGCGCCAGCAGAAACGGACAGGGAGAGACCCAGTACTTC.

In its sample, this clone was seen a few times. The chain couples TRBV7-9 to TRBJ1-1; 7 positions agree with TRBD1. V dropped 7 bases and J dropped 9; count of bases not matched to a gene: 11. Looked up from germline, CDR1 is SEHNR and CDR2 is FQNEAQ (reference sequence). The CDR3 contains 13 residues. CDR3 protein: CASTEDRMGKAFF. CDR3 sequence (DNA): TGTGCCAGCACCGAGGACAGGATGGGGAAAGCTTTCTTT.

This clone was picked up a small number of times. The chain joins TRBV6-6 to TRBJ1-6, with 9 nucleotides matching TRBD1. CDR1 and CDR2 from the germline V gene are MNHNY and SVGAGI (reference sequence). After removal of 3 bases from V and 7 bases from J, the junction contained 4 bases not matched to a gene. The CDR3 totals 15 residues. CDR3 residues: CASSYSGQGNSPLHF. The CDR3 DNA sequence: TGTGCCAGCAGTTATTCCGGACAGGGGAATTCACCCCTCCACTTT.

Of note for this clone: The junction departs from germline at one end; a sequencing error may be responsible. Other DNA sequences in the same sample also yield this CDR3. The chain uses TRBV19 and TRBJ1-6; D is perhaps TRBD1 (6 bases). The CDR3 runs to 13 residues. The germline gives CDR1 LNHDA, CDR2 SQIVND (reference sequence). The CDR3 DNA is TGCGCCAGTAGTATTGCGGGGGCCTCACCCCTCCACTTT. The encoded protein is CASSIAGASPLHF.

This chain connects TRBV18 to TRBJ1-1; no definite D call. The V and J ends lost 4 bases and 4 bases respectively, with 10 bases between them. CDR1 and CDR2 from the germline V gene are KGHSH and LQKENI. CDR3 length: 13 amino acids. The CDR3 here is CASSLETSTEAFF. The CDR3 DNA is TGTGCCAGCTCACTAGAGACATCCACTGAAGCTTTCTTT. The whole variable domain, filled in from reference TRBV18 and TRBJ1-1, reads NAGVMQNPRHLVRRRGQEARLRCSPMKGHSHVYWYRQLPEEGLKFMVYLQKENIIDESGMPKERFSAEFPKEGPSILRIQQVVRGDSAAYFCASSLETSTEAFFGQGTRLTVV.

This clone has just a few counts. CDR3 region: CASSQASGVSSNEQFF. CDR3 nucleotide sequence: TGTGCCAGCAGCCAAGCTAGCGGGGTGTCTTCCAATGAGCAGTTCTTC. V usage is TRBV14 and J usage is TRBJ2-1; TRBD2 matches 9 bases. V trimming: 1 base; J trimming: 6 bases; junction bases outside the gene matches: 7. Looked up from germline, CDR1 is SGHDN and CDR2 is FVKESK. The CDR3 contains 16 residues.

This clone showed up just a few times. V usage is TRBV7-9 and J usage is TRBJ2-1; TRBD2 matches at 7 bases. Trimming removed 7 bases from V and 2 bases from J; junction bases left unmatched: 5. Germline V gene data show CDR1 as SEHNR and CDR2 as FQNEAQ (reference sequence). This CDR3 has 14 residues. The CDR3 is CASTSGGPYNEQFF. The CDR3 nucleotides read TGTGCCAGCACATCGGGGGGTCCCTACAATGAGCAGTTCTTC.

This clone was seen only a few times. This rearrangement joins TRBV7-2 to TRBJ1-1, with 9 bases identical to TRBD1. V shed 5 bases and J 2 bases; nucleotides not matched to a gene: 6. In germline, CDR1 is SGHTA, CDR2 FQGNSA. The CDR3 sequence is 15 residues long. CDR3 DNA sequence: TGTGCCAGCAGCACTCGACAGGGGGGCAACACTGAAGCTTTCTTT. Protein product: CASSTRQGGNTEAFF.

The gene calls are TRBV6-1 and TRBJ1-5; possibly TRBD1 for D (5 bases). Trimming took 7 bases from V and 6 from J, leaving 19 bases between them. Germline loops: CDR1 MNHNS, CDR2 SASEGT. The CDR3 runs 15 residues. As DNA, the CDR3 is TGTGCCAGCACGCGGGGACCAGGTGGGGGTCAGCCCCAGCATTTT. Protein: CASTRGPGGGQPQHF.

V is TRBV19 and J is TRBJ1-5; TRBD1 matches 9 bases. The V gene's germline CDR1 is LNHDA and CDR2 SQIVND (reference sequence). The J segment lost 4 bases and the V segment lost 1 base, leaving 2 bases of the junction unmatched. The CDR3 sequence is 15 residues long. CDR3 amino acids: CASSIAGTGNQPQHF. In DNA form, the CDR3 reads TGTGCCAGTAGTATAGCGGGGACAGGGAATCAGCCCCAGCATTTT.

This chain joins TRBV6-1 and TRBJ2-1, with 8 bases aligning to TRBD2. Trimming cost V 4 bases and J 5 bases; bases outside gene matches: 7. The length of the CDR3 is 15 residues. CDR1 is MNHNS and CDR2 is SASEGT in the germline V gene. CDR3 loop: CASSGQRGIDNEQFF. DNA of the CDR3: TGTGCCAGCAGTGGTCAGCGGGGGATCGACAATGAGCAGTTCTTC.

This clone was counted a few times. The chain carries TRBV18 and TRBJ2-7; 9 bases map to TRBD2. CDR3 length: 19 amino acids. CDR1 and CDR2 (germline): KGHSH, LQKENI. V lost 0 bases and J lost 2; bases outside the gene matches: 14. The CDR3 region has the DNA TGTGCCAGCTCACCACCGGGGGGAGGGGCGCGGGGGGGAACCTACGAGCAGTACTTC. Translating gives CASSPPGGGARGGTYEQYF. The whole variable domain, filled in from reference TRBV18 and TRBJ2-7, reads NAGVMQNPRHLVRRRGQEARLRCSPMKGHSHVYWYRQLPEEGLKFMVYLQKENIIDESGMPKERFSAEFPKEGPSILRIQQVVRGDSAAYFCASSPPGGGARGGTYEQYFGPGTRLTVT.